The 8 T cell receptor beta chains listed next were all sequenced from one sample in a study of regulatory T cells in long-lasting Graves disease. Arm-PCR of CDR3 regions with iRepertoire HTBI primers generated TCR beta libraries. TCRdb called the multiplex PCR reads again in MiXCR, with one record for every CDR3 protein. The profile shows more than 400,000 distinct CDR3 sequences, about 15% of them singletons. Time point meaning: newly diagnosed GD, antithyroid drugs for less than 3 months. Generation of the TCR library employed RNA extracted from PBMCs. A further study also used this sample, focusing on T cells in Graves' hyperthyroidism and ophthalmopathy.

The sequenced sample was peripheral blood mononuclear cells (PBMCs), obtained at new diagnosis, from a patient treated with antithyroid drugs. The receptors were sampled from a woman under 40 with Graves disease.

The chain combines TRBV5-5 with TRBJ2-7; 11 bases line up with TRBD1. Germline loops: CDR1 SGHKS, CDR2 YYEKEE (reference sequence). J lost 7 bases, V lost 5 bases, and 11 bases had no gene match. This CDR3 spans 15 amino acids. DNA of the CDR3: TGTGCCAGCAGGGCCGGGACAGGGGGACCGGGGGAGCAGTACTTC. Its protein is CASRAGTGGPGEQYF.

This clonotype appeared a few times. The chain employs TRBV7-2 and TRBJ2-1; D not certain. The CDR3 length is 18 residues. V was clipped by 2 bases and J by 1 base, with 18 bases between them. Germline CDR1 is SGHTA and CDR2 is FQGNSA. CDR3 sequence reads: CASSLYLLLRGSYNEQFF. The CDR3 DNA is TGTGCCAGCAGCTTATATTTGCTACTCCGTGGTTCCTACAATGAGCAGTTCTTC.

In its sample, this clonotype was seen many times. The rearrangement links TRBV7-2 to TRBJ2-5, with D uncertain. The CDR3 loop spans 13 amino acids. Trimming removed 5 bases from V and 5 bases from J, with 12 bases in between. CDR1 and CDR2 from the germline V gene are SGHTA and FQGNSA. CDR3 sequence (DNA): TGTGCCAGCAGCACTCCCCTTAGGGAGACCCAGTACTTC. Amino acids: CASSTPLRETQYF. Filled out from reference TRBV7-2 and TRBJ2-5, the complete variable domain reads GAGVSQSPSNKVTEKGKDVELRCDPISGHTALYWYRQSLGQGLEFLIYFQGNSAPDKSGLPSDRFSAERTGGSVSTLTIQRTQQEDSAVYLCASSTPLRETQYFGPGTRLLVL.

This clonotype has only a few counts. The genes are TRBV5-1 and TRBJ2-1; a weak D match, TRBD2 (5 bases). V was shortened by 6 bases and J by 0 bases, with 13 bases between the two germline ends. Germline loops: CDR1 SGHRS, CDR2 YFSETQ. The CDR3 covers 15 residues. The CDR3 sequence: CASNPLGSSYNEQFF. As DNA, the CDR3 is TGCGCCAGCAACCCGCTAGGGAGCTCCTACAATGAGCAGTTCTTC.

V gene TRBV6-2 or TRBV6-3 combines with J gene TRBJ2-2, with 12 bases identical to TRBD2. The V gene's germline CDR1 is MNHEY and CDR2 SVGEGT. The CDR3 spans 16 residues. V shed 8 bases, J shed 4 bases, and the junction held 8 bases outside the gene matches. The chain's CDR3 is CASSRLAGAGTGELFF. The CDR3 nucleotides are TGTGCCAGCTCCCGACTAGCGGGAGCAGGCACCGGGGAGCTGTTTTTT.

This clonotype was detected many times. The CDR3 DNA is TGTGCCAGCACCTCCGCAGGGGAGACCCAGTACTTC. Protein sequence: CASTSAGETQYF. The rearrangement uses TRBV7-9 and TRBJ2-5, with a tentative D call TRBD1 (5 bases). This CDR3 contains 12 residues. V dropped 7 bases and J dropped 5 bases, with 11 bases sitting between them. CDR1 is SEHNR and CDR2 is FQNEAQ in the germline V gene (reference sequence).

This clonotype has ten or more counts. The chain is built from TRBV9 and TRBJ2-7; possibly TRBD2 for D (6 bases). The CDR3 has 14 residues. The V gene lost 0 bases and the J gene lost 3 bases, with 10 bases spanning the gap. Germline assignment: CDR1 SGDLS and CDR2 YYNGEE. The CDR3 is CASSVEGAGYEQYF. Written as DNA, the CDR3 is TGTGCCAGCAGCGTAGAAGGAGCGGGCTACGAGCAGTACTTC.

The V gene is TRBV29-1, the J gene TRBJ2-1, with unresolved D. The germline gives CDR1 SQVTM, CDR2 ANQGSEA. CDR3 length equals 12 residues. The germline V and J ends were trimmed by 3 bases and 9 bases, with 12 bases remaining between them. CDR3 amino acids: CSVDHLGTEQFF. Written as DNA, the CDR3 is TGCAGCGTTGACCACCTGGGCACTGAGCAGTTCTTC.